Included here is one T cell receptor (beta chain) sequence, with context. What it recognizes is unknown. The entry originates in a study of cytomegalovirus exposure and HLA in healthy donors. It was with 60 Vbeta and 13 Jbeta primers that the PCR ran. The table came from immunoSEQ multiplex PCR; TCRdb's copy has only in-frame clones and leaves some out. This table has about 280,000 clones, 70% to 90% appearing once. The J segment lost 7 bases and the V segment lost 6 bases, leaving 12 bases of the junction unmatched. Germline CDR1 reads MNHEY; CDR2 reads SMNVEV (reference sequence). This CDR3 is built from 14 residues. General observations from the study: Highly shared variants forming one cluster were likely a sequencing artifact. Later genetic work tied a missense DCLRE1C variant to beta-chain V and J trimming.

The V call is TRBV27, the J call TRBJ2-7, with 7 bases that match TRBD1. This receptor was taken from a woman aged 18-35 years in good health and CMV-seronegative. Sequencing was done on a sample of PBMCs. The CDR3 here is CASRTDRDAWEQYF. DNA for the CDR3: TGTGCCAGCAGGACTGACAGGGATGCGTGGGAGCAGTACTTC.